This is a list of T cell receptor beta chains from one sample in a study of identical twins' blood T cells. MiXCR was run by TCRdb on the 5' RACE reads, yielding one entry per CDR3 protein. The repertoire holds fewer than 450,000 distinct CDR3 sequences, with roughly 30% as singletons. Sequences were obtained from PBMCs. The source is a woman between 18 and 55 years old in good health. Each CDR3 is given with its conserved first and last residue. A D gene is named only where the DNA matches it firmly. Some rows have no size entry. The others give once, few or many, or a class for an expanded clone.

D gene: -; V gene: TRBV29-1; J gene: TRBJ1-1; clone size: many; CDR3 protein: CSVLSSTQAEAFF; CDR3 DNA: TGCAGCGTCCTGTCATCTACTCAAGCCGAAGCTTTCTTT
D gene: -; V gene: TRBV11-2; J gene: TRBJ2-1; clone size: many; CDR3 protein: CASSLAYEQFF; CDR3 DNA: TGTGCCAGCAGCTTAGCTTATGAGCAGTTCTTC
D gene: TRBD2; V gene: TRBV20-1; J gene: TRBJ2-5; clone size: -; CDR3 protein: CSARTSGGSQYF; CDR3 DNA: TGCAGTGCTCGGACTAGCGGGGGGTCCCAGTATTTC
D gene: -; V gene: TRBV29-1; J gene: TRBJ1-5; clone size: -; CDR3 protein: CSVGGHTNQPQHF; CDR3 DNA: TGCAGCGTTGGGGGTCATACGAATCAGCCCCAGCATTTT
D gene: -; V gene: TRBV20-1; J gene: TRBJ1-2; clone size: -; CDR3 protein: CSAYRDSENGYTF; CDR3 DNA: TGCAGTGCTTACAGGGACTCAGAGAATGGCTACACCTTC
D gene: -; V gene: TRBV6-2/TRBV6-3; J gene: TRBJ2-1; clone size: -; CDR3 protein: CASSYSSYRRTFF; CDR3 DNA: TGTGCCAGCAGTTACTCTTCATACCGAAGGACGTTCTTC
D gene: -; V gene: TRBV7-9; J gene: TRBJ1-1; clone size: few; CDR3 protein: CASSLLLRNTEAFF; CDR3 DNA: TGTGCCAGCAGCTTATTGCTCAGGAACACTGAAGCTTTCTTT
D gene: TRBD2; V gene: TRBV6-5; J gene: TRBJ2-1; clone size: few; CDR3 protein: CASSRLAGEHEQFF; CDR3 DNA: TGTGCCAGCAGCAGACTAGCGGGAGAACACGAGCAGTTCTTC
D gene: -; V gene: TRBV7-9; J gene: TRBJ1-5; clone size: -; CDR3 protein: CASSLQPIGQQNQPQHF; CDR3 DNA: TGTGCCAGCAGCTTACAACCCATAGGACAGCAAAATCAGCCCCAGCATTTT
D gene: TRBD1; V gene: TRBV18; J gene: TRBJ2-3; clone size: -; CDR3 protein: CASASGTGGDTQYF; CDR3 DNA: TGTGCCAGCGCCTCCGGGACAGGGGGGGATACGCAGTATTTT
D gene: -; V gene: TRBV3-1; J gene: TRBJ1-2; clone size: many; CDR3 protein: CASSQNSAGYTF; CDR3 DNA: TGTGCCAGCAGCCAAAATTCGGCGGGCTACACCTTC
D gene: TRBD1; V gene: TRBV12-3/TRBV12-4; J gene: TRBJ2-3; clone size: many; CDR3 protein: CASSPLTGGTDTQYF; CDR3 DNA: TGTGCCAGCAGTCCCCTGACAGGGGGCACAGATACGCAGTATTTT
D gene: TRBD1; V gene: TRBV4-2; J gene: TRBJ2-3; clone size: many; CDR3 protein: CASSQKGATDTQYF; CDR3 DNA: TGTGCCAGCAGCCAAAAGGGGGCCACAGATACGCAGTATTTT
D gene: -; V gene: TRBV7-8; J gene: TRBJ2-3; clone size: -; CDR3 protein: CASGLSSHTDTQYF; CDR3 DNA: TGTGCCAGCGGCTTAAGCTCCCACACAGATACGCAGTATTTT
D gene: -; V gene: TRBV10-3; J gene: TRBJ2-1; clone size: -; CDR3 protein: CAIDSGERRQFF; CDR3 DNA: TGTGCCATCGACTCGGGGGAAAGGAGGCAGTTCTTC
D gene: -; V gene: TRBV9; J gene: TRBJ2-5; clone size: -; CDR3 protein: CASSEGLALWETQYF; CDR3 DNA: TGTGCCAGCAGTGAGGGGCTAGCGTTATGGGAGACCCAGTACTTC
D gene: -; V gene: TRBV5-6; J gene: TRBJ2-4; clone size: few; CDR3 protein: CASSFGTDIQYF; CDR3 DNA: TGTGCCAGCAGCTTTGGAACGGACATTCAGTACTTC
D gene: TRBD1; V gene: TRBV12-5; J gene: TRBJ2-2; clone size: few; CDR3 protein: CASGSQGVSTGELFF; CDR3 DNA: TGTGCTAGTGGCTCACAGGGGGTTAGCACCGGGGAGCTGTTTTTT
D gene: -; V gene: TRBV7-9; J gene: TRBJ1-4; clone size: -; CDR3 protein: CASSFITGEKLFF; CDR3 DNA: TGTGCCAGCAGCTTCATAACGGGGGAAAAACTGTTTTTT
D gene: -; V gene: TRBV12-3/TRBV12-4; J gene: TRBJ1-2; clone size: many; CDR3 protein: CASSSEFRVYEDGYTF; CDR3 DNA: TGTGCCAGCAGTTCCGAATTCAGGGTGTACGAGGATGGCTACACCTTC
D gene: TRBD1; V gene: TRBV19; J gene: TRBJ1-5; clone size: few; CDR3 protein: CASLGTGRQPQHF; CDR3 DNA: TGTGCCAGTTTGGGGACAGGGAGGCAGCCCCAGCATTTT
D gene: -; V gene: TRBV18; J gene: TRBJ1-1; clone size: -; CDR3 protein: CASSPNYSQDTEAFF; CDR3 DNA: TGTGCCAGCTCACCTAATTACTCGCAGGACACTGAAGCTTTCTTT
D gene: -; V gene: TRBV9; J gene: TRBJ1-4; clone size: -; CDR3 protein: CASSVTGLAGEKLFF; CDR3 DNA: TGTGCCAGCAGCGTCACGGGGCTCGCAGGTGAAAAACTGTTTTTT
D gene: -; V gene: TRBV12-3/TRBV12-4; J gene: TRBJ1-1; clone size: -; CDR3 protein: CASSPQGYEAFF; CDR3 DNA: TGTGCCAGCAGTCCCCAGGGTTACGAAGCTTTCTTT
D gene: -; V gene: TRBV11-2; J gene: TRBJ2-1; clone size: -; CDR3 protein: CASSFTGTPWGEQFF; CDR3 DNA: TGTGCCAGCAGCTTCACCGGGACTCCCTGGGGTGAGCAGTTCTTC
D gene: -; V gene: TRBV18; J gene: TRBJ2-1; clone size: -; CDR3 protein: CASSPRVTGSSYNEQFF; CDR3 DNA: TGTGCCAGCTCACCACGAGTAACGGGGAGCTCCTACAATGAGCAGTTCTTC
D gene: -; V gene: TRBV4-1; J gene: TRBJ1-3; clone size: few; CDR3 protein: CASSQDRTGNTIYF; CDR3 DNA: TGCGCCAGCAGCCAAGATCGTACCGGAAACACCATATATTTT
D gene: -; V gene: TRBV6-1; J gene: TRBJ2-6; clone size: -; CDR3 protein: CASSPPVFPNSGANVLTF; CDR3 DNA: TGTGCCAGCAGTCCCCCGGTTTTCCCCAACTCTGGGGCCAACGTCCTGACTTTC
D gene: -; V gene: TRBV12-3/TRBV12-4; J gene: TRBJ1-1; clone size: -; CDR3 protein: CASRDQMGTEAFF; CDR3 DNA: TGTGCCAGCAGGGACCAAATGGGGACTGAAGCTTTCTTT
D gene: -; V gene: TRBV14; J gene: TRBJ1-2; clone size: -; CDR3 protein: CASSLIQADLYGYTF; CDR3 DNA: TGTGCCAGCAGCCTTATCCAGGCGGATCTCTATGGCTACACCTTC
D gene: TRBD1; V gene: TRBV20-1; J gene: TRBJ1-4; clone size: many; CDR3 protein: CSARVTLTGAREKLFF; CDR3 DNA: TGCAGTGCTAGAGTCACTCTGACAGGGGCAAGAGAAAAACTGTTTTTT
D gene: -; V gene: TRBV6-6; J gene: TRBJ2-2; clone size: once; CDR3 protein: CASSLDGELFF; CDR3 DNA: TGTGCCAGCAGTCTAGACGGGGAACTGTTTTTT
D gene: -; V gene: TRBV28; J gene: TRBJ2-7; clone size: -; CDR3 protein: CASISGVTYEQYF; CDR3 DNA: TGTGCCAGCATATCAGGAGTAACCTACGAGCAGTACTTC
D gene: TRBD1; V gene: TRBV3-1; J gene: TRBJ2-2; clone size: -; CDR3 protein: CASSSMIFRTGQGTGELFF; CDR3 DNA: TGTGCCAGCAGCTCGATGATCTTCCGGACAGGGCAAGGAACCGGGGAGCTGTTTTTT
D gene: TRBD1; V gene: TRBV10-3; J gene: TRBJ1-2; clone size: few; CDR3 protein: CAITGGYGYTF; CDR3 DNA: TGTGCCATCACAGGGGGCTATGGCTACACCTTC
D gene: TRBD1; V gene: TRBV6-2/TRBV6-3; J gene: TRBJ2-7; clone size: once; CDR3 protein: CASKRYGQGGYYEQYF; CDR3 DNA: TGTGCCAGCAAAAGATACGGACAGGGTGGGTACTACGAGCAGTACTTC
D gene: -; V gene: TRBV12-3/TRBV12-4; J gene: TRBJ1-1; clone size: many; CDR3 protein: CASSRNMRNTEAFF; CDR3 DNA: TGTGCCAGCAGTCGCAATATGAGGAACACTGAAGCTTTCTTT
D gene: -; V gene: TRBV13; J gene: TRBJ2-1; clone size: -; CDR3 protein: CASSMQNEQFF; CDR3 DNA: TGTGCCAGCAGCATGCAAAATGAGCAGTTCTTC
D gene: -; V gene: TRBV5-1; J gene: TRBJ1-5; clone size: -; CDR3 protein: CASSLNGQSNQPQHF; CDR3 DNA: TGCGCCAGCAGCTTGAATGGTCAGAGCAATCAGCCCCAGCATTTT
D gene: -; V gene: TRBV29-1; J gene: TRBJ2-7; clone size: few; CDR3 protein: CSAATDIYEQYF; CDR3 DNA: TGCAGCGCCGCGACAGATATCTACGAGCAGTACTTC
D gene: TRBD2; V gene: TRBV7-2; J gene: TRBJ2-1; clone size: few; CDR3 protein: CASSFFRGEVYNEQFF; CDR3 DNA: TGTGCCAGCAGCTTTTTTCGGGGGGAGGTTTACAATGAGCAGTTCTTC
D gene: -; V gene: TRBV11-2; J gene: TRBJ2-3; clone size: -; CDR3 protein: CASSTSREAVSSQYF; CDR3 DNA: TGTGCCAGCAGCACTAGTCGGGAAGCGGTGAGTTCGCAGTATTTT
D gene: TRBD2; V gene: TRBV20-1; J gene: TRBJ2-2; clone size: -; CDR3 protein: CSAIDPSARGSTGELFF; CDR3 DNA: TGCAGTGCTATAGATCCGTCTGCGCGGGGGAGCACCGGGGAGCTGTTTTTT
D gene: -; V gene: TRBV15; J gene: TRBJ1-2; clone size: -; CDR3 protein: CATSVYDRVYGYTF; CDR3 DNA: TGTGCCACCAGCGTCTACGACAGAGTCTATGGCTACACCTTC
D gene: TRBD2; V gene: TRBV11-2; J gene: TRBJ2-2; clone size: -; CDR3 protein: CASSLGDPAGEGAGELFF; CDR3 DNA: TGTGCCAGCAGCTTAGGGGATCCGGCGGGAGAGGGAGCCGGGGAGCTGTTTTTT
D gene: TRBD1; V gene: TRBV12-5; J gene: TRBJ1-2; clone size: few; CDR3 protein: CASGLRRGLGYTF; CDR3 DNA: TGTGCTAGTGGCTTGCGCAGGGGGCTGGGCTACACCTTC
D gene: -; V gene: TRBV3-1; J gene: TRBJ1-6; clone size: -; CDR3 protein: CASSQGQILNSPLHF; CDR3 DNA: TGTGCCAGCAGCCAAGGACAGATTCTTAATTCACCCCTCCACTTT
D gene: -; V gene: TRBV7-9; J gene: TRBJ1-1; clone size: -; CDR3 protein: CASNLGWNTEAFF; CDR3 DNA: TGTGCCAGCAACTTAGGGTGGAACACTGAAGCTTTCTTT
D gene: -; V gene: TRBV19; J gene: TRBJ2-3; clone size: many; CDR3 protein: CASTTAARTDTQYF; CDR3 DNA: TGTGCCAGTACCACTGCAGCCCGCACAGATACGCAGTATTTT